A selection of T cell receptor beta chains follows, all from one sample in a study of T cells after yellow fever vaccination. Using its own MiXCR run on the 5' RACE reads, TCRdb lists one record per CDR3 protein. The data contain approximately 10,000 distinct CDR3 sequences, around 4.7% of them singletons. The sequencing here drew on PBMCs, either bulk or a sorted T-cell subset (CD4+, CD8+, memory, or dextramer-sorted; not recorded which), taken around 15 days after the first yellow fever vaccination. The receptor set was obtained from a man between 18 and 35 years old who received the YFV17D yellow fever vaccine. Each CDR3 is given with its conserved first and last residue. The order of the fields is CDR3 protein, CDR3 DNA, J gene, V gene, D gene, clone size. D genes are given only for firm matches. Sizes are listed as once, few, many, or a class for an expanded clone.

CDR3 protein: CASSPQQGVYAVGYTF
CDR3 DNA: TGTGCCAGCAGTCCACAACAGGGAGTTTACGCGGTTGGCTACACCTTC
J gene: TRBJ1-2
V gene: TRBV6-2/TRBV6-3
D gene: NA
clone size: many

CDR3 protein: CAWSVRGISGNTIYF
CDR3 DNA: TGTGCCTGGAGTGTACGTGGGATCTCTGGAAACACCATATATTTT
J gene: TRBJ1-3
V gene: TRBV30
D gene: NA
clone size: many

CDR3 protein: CASSFVRSSKHNEQFF
CDR3 DNA: TGTGCCAGCAGCTTTGTGCGGTCTTCAAAGCACAATGAGCAGTTCTTC
J gene: TRBJ2-1
V gene: TRBV11-2
D gene: NA
clone size: medium-sized

CDR3 protein: CASSLNRGDYGYTF
CDR3 DNA: TGTGCCAGCAGCCTAAACCGGGGGGACTATGGCTACACCTTC
J gene: TRBJ1-2
V gene: TRBV3-1
D gene: NA
clone size: many

CDR3 protein: CASSYLGTGSADTQYF
CDR3 DNA: TGTGCCAGCAGCTACCTAGGGACAGGGTCTGCAGATACGCAGTATTTT
J gene: TRBJ2-3
V gene: TRBV7-2
D gene: TRBD1
clone size: many

CDR3 protein: CSASPGTGGAYEQYF
CDR3 DNA: TGCAGTGCTTCTCCGGGGACAGGGGGCGCGTACGAGCAGTACTTC
J gene: TRBJ2-7
V gene: TRBV20-1
D gene: TRBD1
clone size: many

CDR3 protein: CASGGTDTQYF
CDR3 DNA: TGTGCCAGCGGAGGCACAGATACGCAGTATTTT
J gene: TRBJ2-3
V gene: TRBV7-9
D gene: NA
clone size: many

CDR3 protein: CASSVAVGNTGELFF
CDR3 DNA: TGCGCCAGCAGCGTGGCAGTAGGCAACACCGGGGAGCTGTTTTTT
J gene: TRBJ2-2
V gene: TRBV5-1
D gene: NA
clone size: medium-sized

CDR3 protein: CASSSGTSGMGEQFF
CDR3 DNA: TGTGCTAGCAGCTCAGGGACTAGCGGGATGGGTGAGCAGTTCTTC
J gene: TRBJ2-1
V gene: TRBV7-7
D gene: TRBD2
clone size: many

CDR3 protein: CASSNRGGYEQYF
CDR3 DNA: TGTGCCAGTAGCAACAGGGGCGGATACGAGCAGTACTTC
J gene: TRBJ2-7
V gene: TRBV19
D gene: TRBD1
clone size: many

CDR3 protein: CSAAFSSGGPNEQFF
CDR3 DNA: TGCAGTGCTGCATTTTCCTCGGGGGGGCCTAATGAGCAGTTCTTC
J gene: TRBJ2-1
V gene: TRBV20-1
D gene: TRBD2
clone size: many

CDR3 protein: CASSLYSRGNEQFF
CDR3 DNA: TGTGCCAGCAGCTTATATTCCAGGGGAAATGAGCAGTTCTTC
J gene: TRBJ2-1
V gene: TRBV7-3
D gene: NA
clone size: medium-sized

CDR3 protein: CASSLEGTGELFF
CDR3 DNA: TGCGCCAGCAGCTTGGAGGGGACCGGGGAGCTGTTTTTT
J gene: TRBJ2-2
V gene: TRBV5-1
D gene: NA
clone size: medium-sized

CDR3 protein: CASSPSPAGGQNNEQFF
CDR3 DNA: TGTGCCAGCAGCCCCTCTCCCGCGGGGGGCCAGAACAATGAGCAGTTCTTC
J gene: TRBJ2-1
V gene: TRBV7-3
D gene: TRBD2
clone size: many

CDR3 protein: CASKDYTGELFF
CDR3 DNA: TGCGCCAGCAAGGACTACACCGGGGAGCTGTTTTTT
J gene: TRBJ2-2
V gene: TRBV4-3
D gene: NA
clone size: many

CDR3 protein: CASSPDPQELFF
CDR3 DNA: TGTGCCAGCAGCCCAGACCCCCAGGAGCTGTTTTTT
J gene: TRBJ2-2
V gene: TRBV4-2
D gene: NA
clone size: many

CDR3 protein: CASPNEQFF
CDR3 DNA: TGTGCCAGCCCGAATGAGCAGTTCTTC
J gene: TRBJ2-1
V gene: TRBV7-2
D gene: NA
clone size: many

CDR3 protein: CASRVGTGLYEQYF
CDR3 DNA: TGTGCCAGCAGGGTAGGGACAGGGCTGTACGAGCAGTACTTC
J gene: TRBJ2-7
V gene: TRBV28
D gene: TRBD1
clone size: many

CDR3 protein: CASTFRQQETQYF
CDR3 DNA: TGTGCCAGCACGTTCAGGCAACAAGAGACCCAGTACTTC
J gene: TRBJ2-5
V gene: TRBV7-6
D gene: NA
clone size: many

CDR3 protein: CATAGSGNTIYF
CDR3 DNA: TGTGCCACTGCGGGATCTGGAAACACCATATATTTT
J gene: TRBJ1-3
V gene: TRBV15
D gene: NA
clone size: medium-sized

CDR3 protein: CASSPFLDRDPYGYTF
CDR3 DNA: TGTGCCAGCAGCCCCTTTCTGGACAGGGACCCCTATGGCTACACCTTC
J gene: TRBJ1-2
V gene: TRBV5-4
D gene: TRBD1
clone size: many

CDR3 protein: CASSSYLQETQYF
CDR3 DNA: TGCGCCAGCAGTTCCTACCTCCAAGAGACCCAGTACTTC
J gene: TRBJ2-5
V gene: TRBV5-1
D gene: NA
clone size: medium-sized